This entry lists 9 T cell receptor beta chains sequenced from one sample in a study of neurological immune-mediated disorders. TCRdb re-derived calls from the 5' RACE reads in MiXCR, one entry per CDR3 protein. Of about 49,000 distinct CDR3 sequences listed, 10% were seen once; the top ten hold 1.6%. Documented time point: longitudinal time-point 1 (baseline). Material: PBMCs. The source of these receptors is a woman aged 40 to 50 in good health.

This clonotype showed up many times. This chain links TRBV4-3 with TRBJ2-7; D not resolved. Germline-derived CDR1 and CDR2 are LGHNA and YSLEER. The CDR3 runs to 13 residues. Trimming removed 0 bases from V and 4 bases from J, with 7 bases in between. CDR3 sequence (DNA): TGCGCCAGCAGCCAAGAGATGAGATACGAGCAGTACTTC. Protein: CASSQEMRYEQYF.

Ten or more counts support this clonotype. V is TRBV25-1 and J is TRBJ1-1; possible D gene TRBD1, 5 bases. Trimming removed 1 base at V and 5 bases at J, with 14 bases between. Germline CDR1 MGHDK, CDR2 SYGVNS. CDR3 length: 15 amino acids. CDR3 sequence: CASSELGGVRTEAFF. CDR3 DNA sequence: TGTGCCAGCAGTGAATTGGGGGGGGTCAGGACTGAAGCTTTCTTT.

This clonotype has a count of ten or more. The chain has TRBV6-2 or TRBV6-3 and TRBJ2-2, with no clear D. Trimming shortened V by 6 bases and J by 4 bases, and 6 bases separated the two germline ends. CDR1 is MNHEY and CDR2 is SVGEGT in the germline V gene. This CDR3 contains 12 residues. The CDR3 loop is CASSWPTGELFF. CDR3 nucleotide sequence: TGTGCCAGCAGCTGGCCCACCGGGGAGCTGTTTTTT.

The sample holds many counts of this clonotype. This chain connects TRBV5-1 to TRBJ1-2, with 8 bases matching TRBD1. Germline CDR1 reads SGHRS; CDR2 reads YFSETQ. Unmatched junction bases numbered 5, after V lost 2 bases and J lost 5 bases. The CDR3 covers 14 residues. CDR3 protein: CASSFGTGGYGYTF. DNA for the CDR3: TGCGCCAGCAGCTTTGGGACAGGAGGATATGGCTACACCTTC.

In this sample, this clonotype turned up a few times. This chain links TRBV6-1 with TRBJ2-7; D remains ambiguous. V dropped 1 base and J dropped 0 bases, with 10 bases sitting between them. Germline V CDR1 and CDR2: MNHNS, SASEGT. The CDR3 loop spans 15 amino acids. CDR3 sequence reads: CASSEGTGYSYEQYF. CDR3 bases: TGTGCCAGCAGTGAAGGGACGGGCTACTCCTACGAGCAGTACTTC.

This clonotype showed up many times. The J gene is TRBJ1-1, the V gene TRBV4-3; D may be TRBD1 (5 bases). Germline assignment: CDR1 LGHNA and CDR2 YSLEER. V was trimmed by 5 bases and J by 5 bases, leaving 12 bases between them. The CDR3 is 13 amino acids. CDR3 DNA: TGCGCCAGCAGCTCCGAACGGGGGACTGAAGCTTTCTTT. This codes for CASSSERGTEAFF.

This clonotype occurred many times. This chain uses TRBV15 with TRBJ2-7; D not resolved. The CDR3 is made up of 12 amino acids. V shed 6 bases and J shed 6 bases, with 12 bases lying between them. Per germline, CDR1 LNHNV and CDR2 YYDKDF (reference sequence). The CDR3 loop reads CATSWYDREQYF. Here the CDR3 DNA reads TGTGCCACCAGTTGGTACGACCGCGAGCAGTACTTC. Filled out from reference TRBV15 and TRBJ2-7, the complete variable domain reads DAMVIQNPRYQVTQFGKPVTLSCSQTLNHNVMYWYQQKSSQAPKLLFHYYDKDFNNEADTPDNFQSRRPNTSFCFLDIRSPGLGDTAMYLCATSWYDREQYFGPGTRLTVT.

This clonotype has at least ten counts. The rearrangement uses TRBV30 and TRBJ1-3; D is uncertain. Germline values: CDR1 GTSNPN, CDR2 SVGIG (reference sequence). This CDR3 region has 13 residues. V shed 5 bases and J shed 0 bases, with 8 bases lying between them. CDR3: CAWDLSSGNTIYF. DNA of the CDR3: TGTGCCTGGGACTTGAGCTCTGGAAACACCATATATTTT.

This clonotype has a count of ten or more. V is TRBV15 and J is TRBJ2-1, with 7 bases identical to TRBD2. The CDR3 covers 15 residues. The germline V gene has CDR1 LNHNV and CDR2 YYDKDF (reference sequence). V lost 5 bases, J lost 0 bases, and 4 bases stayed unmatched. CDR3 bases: TGTGCCACCAGCGTGGGGGGGATCTCCTACAATGAGCAGTTCTTC. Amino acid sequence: CATSVGGISYNEQFF.